Below are 8 T cell receptor beta chains sequenced from a single sample in a study of response to subunit inactivated influenza vaccine. MiXCR, applied by TCRdb to the RT-PCR reads, yields one record per CDR3 protein. The top ten hold approximately 10% of the sample, which has hundreds of thousands of distinct CDR3 sequences, approximately 14% seen once. The sample in question was PBMCs from blood, obtained roughly 12 days after vaccination. All receptors derive from a man in his fifties who received an inactivated influenza vaccine.

This chain links TRBV7-2 with TRBJ2-3; TRBD2 is a possible D gene (5 bases). Deletions cut 4 bases from V and 2 bases from J, with 13 bases between. Germline V CDR1 and CDR2: SGHTA, FQGNSA. CDR3 length: 15 residues. This CDR3 reads CASSSRPGVTDTQYF. The CDR3 coding sequence is TGTGCCAGCAGCTCCAGACCCGGGGTCACAGATACGCAGTATTTT. The whole variable domain, filled in from reference TRBV7-2 and TRBJ2-3, reads GAGVSQSPSNKVTEKGKDVELRCDPISGHTALYWYRQSLGQGLEFLIYFQGNSAPDKSGLPSDRFSAERTGGSVSTLTIQRTQQEDSAVYLCASSSRPGVTDTQYFGPGTRLTVL.

The chain couples TRBV19 to TRBJ2-7; 7 bases line up with TRBD1. This CDR3 has 15 amino acids. Unmatched junction bases numbered 8, after V lost 3 bases and J lost 3 bases. The germline CDR1 and CDR2 sequences are LNHDA and SQIVND (reference sequence). CDR3 in amino acids: CASSIRDSEYYEQYF. Here the CDR3 DNA reads TGTGCCAGTAGTATCCGGGACAGTGAATACTACGAGCAGTACTTC. Drawing the rest from reference TRBV19 and TRBJ2-7, the complete variable domain is DGGITQSPKYLFRKEGQNVTLSCEQNLNHDAMYWYRQDPGQGLRLIYYSQIVNDFQKGDIAEGYSVSREKKESFPLTVTSAQKNPTAFYLCASSIRDSEYYEQYFGPGTRLTVT.

This clonotype was detected many times. The chain combines TRBV20-1 with TRBJ2-7; the D is unclear. This CDR3 is 13 amino acids long. The germline V gene has CDR1 DFQATT and CDR2 SNEGSKA (reference sequence). Trimming removed 6 bases at V and 0 bases at J, with 12 bases between. The CDR3 is CSATSESSYEQYF. The CDR3 coding sequence is TGCAGTGCCACGAGCGAGAGCTCCTACGAGCAGTACTTC.

J is TRBJ2-1 and V is TRBV20-1, with D tentatively TRBD1 (6 bases). V shed 4 bases and J shed 0 bases, with 16 bases lying between them. The V gene's germline CDR1 is DFQATT and CDR2 SNEGSKA (reference sequence). This CDR3 spans 16 amino acids. The CDR3 nucleotides read TGCAGTGCTAACGGGGACAAGCGGAGCTCCTACAATGAGCAGTTCTTC. Protein product: CSANGDKRSSYNEQFF.

In its sample, this clonotype was seen a few times. The rearrangement joins TRBV29-1 to TRBJ2-5; 12 nucleotides agree with TRBD1. V was clipped by 5 bases and J by 0 bases; unmatched bases: 7. The CDR3 consists of 16 residues. The germline CDR1 and CDR2 sequences are SQVTM and ANQGSEA. Here the CDR3 reads CSVSGTGGMYQETQYF. In DNA form, the CDR3 reads TGCAGCGTTTCCGGGACAGGGGGCATGTACCAAGAGACCCAGTACTTC. Complete variable domain (other parts from reference TRBV29-1 and TRBJ2-5): SAVISQKPSRDICQRGTSLTIQCQVDSQVTMMFWYRQQPGQSLTLIATANQGSEATYESGFVIDKFPISRPNLTFSTLTVSNMSPEDSSIYLCSVSGTGGMYQETQYFGPGTRLLVL.

The chain couples TRBV12-3 or TRBV12-4 to TRBJ1-1; D gene uncertain. The CDR3 loop spans 14 amino acids. With 7 bases removed from V and 1 base from J, the gap between germline ends came to 13 bases. The CDR3 DNA reads as TGTGCCAGCACCTTTACTATGGGGAACACTGAAGCTTTCTTT. It codes for CASTFTMGNTEAFF.

This clonotype turned up a few times. The rearrangement uses TRBV28 and TRBJ2-4, with D uncertain. V lost 3 bases, J lost 4 bases, and 7 bases lay in between. The CDR3 is 13 residues long. Looked up from germline, CDR1 is MDHEN and CDR2 is SYDVKM. This CDR3 reads CASSLSRKNIQYF. CDR3 in DNA: TGTGCCAGCAGTTTGTCCAGGAAAAACATTCAGTACTTC.

This clonotype has more than one count but fewer than ten. V and J are TRBV6-1 and TRBJ2-2, with 9 bases identical to TRBD2. J was trimmed by 7 bases and V by 8 bases; bases with no gene match: 14. The CDR3 is 16 amino acids. Germline loops: CDR1 MNHNS, CDR2 SASEGT. CDR3: CASWVAGALIGGELFF. CDR3 nucleotide sequence: TGTGCCAGCTGGGTAGCGGGAGCTCTGATCGGCGGGGAGCTGTTTTTT.